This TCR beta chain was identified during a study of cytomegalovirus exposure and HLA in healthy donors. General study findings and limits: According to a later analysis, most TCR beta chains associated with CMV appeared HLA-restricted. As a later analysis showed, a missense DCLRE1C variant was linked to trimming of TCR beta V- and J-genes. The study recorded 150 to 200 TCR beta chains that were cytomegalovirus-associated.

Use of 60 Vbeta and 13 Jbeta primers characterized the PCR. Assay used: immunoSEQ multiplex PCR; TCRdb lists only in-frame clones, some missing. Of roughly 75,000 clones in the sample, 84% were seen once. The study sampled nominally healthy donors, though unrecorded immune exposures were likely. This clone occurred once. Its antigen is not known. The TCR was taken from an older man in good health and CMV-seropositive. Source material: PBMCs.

CDR3 protein: CASSQRTGSYEQYF. DNA for the CDR3: TGTGCCAGCAGCCAACGAACAGGTTCCTACGAGCAGTACTTC. The rearrangement joins TRBV28 to TRBJ2-7, with a weak D call TRBD1 (5 bases). This CDR3 has 14 residues. CDR1 and CDR2 from the germline V gene are MDHEN and SYDVKM. The germline V and J ends were trimmed by 6 bases and 1 base, with 13 bases remaining between them. The full variable domain, in which reference TRBV28 and TRBJ2-7 provide the parts outside the CDR3, is DVKVTQSSRYLVKRTGEKVFLECVQDMDHENMFWYRQDPGLGLRLIYFSYDVKMKEKGDIPEGYSVSREKKERFSLILESASTNQTSMYLCASSQRTGSYEQYFGPGTRLTVT.